This entry lists 25 T cell receptor beta chains sequenced from one sample in a study of shared clonotypes between healthy human individuals. Generated by immunoSEQ multiplex PCR, the TCRdb table keeps only in-frame clones and is missing some. In the table there are about 2.4 million clones, roughly 92% of which are singletons. The sample was naive CD4+ T cells sorted from blood. Sample subset: CD45RA+ positively selected. These receptor sequences come from a man between 18 and 29 years old in good health.

V is TRBV5-6 and J is TRBJ2-7, with D uncertain. Germline V gene data show CDR1 as SGHDT and CDR2 as YYEEEE. V dropped 1 base and J dropped 0 bases, with 5 bases sitting between them. The CDR3 loop spans 13 amino acids. The CDR3 is CASSLKSSYEQYF. The CDR3 DNA is TGTGCCAGCAGCTTGAAGAGCTCCTACGAGCAGTACTTC.

This clone was observed once. V gene TRBV13 combines with J gene TRBJ2-3; 9 nucleotides agree with TRBD2. This CDR3 contains 14 residues. Germline CDR1 is PRHDT and CDR2 is FYEKMQ (reference sequence). Trimming removed 6 bases from V and 14 bases from J; junction bases left unmatched: 15. CDR3 sequence reads: CASSFGTSLDLGYF. The CDR3 coding sequence is TGTGCCAGCAGTTTCGGGACTAGCCTCGACTTGGGGTATTTT.

This chain joins TRBV28 and TRBJ2-7, with 8 bases that match TRBD1. Unmatched junction bases numbered 13, after V lost 3 bases and J lost 3 bases. The CDR3 runs 17 residues. Per the germline V gene, CDR1 is MDHEN and CDR2 is SYDVKM. CDR3 in amino acids: CASSFRAGGFFIYEQYF. DNA of the CDR3: TGTGCCAGCAGTTTCAGGGCAGGGGGCTTTTTCATCTACGAGCAGTACTTC.

DNA of the CDR3: TGCGCCAGCAGCGAGGCAGGGGAGGGTGGCTACACCTTC. This encodes CASSEAGEGGYTF. J is TRBJ1-2 and V is TRBV5-1; D possibly corresponds to TRBD1 (6 bases). The germline CDR1 and CDR2 sequences are SGHRS and YFSETQ. Trimming stripped 4 bases from V and 7 bases from J, with 14 bases between. The CDR3 is made up of 13 amino acids.

The chain links TRBV10-2 to TRBJ2-3; D is perhaps TRBD2 (6 bases). Trimming cost V 6 bases and J 2 bases, with 12 bases left between them. There are 14 residues in the CDR3. Germline CDR1 and CDR2: WSHSY and SAAADI. CDR3 DNA: TGCGCCAGCAGCAGTGGGGGGACCACAGATACGCAGTATTTT. This encodes CASSSGGTTDTQYF.

This chain joins TRBV30 and TRBJ2-3, with 9 bases aligning to TRBD2. Germline CDR1 reads GTSNPN; CDR2 reads SVGIG (reference sequence). Trimming removed 5 bases from V and 3 bases from J; junction bases left unmatched: 3. The CDR3 contains 13 residues. CDR3 nucleotides: TGTGCCTGGTCGGGACTAGCAACAGATACGCAGTATTTT. This codes for CAWSGLATDTQYF.

J is TRBJ2-7 and V is TRBV28; 7 bases align to TRBD2. V was clipped by 2 bases and J by 4 bases; unmatched bases: 8. There are 15 residues in the CDR3. Germline CDR1 MDHEN, CDR2 SYDVKM. This CDR3 reads CASSLAGLGRYEQYF. DNA for the CDR3: TGTGCCAGCAGTTTAGCCGGACTAGGGCGGTACGAGCAGTACTTC.

In its sample, this clone was seen once. V is TRBV7-2 and J is TRBJ1-6; a weak D match, TRBD1 (5 bases). V was pared by 1 base and J by 9 bases, with 16 bases between. This CDR3 has 16 amino acids. The germline CDR1 and CDR2 sequences are SGHTA and FQGNSA. The CDR3 DNA reads TGTGCCAGCAGCTTAGTTCAGGGCGGGATGAGTTCACCCCTCCACTTT. It yields the protein CASSLVQGGMSSPLHF.

This rearrangement joins TRBV5-1 to TRBJ2-1; 12 bases are a match to TRBD2. The CDR3 contains 15 residues. Per the germline V gene, CDR1 is SGHRS and CDR2 is YFSETQ. V lost 4 bases, J lost 7 bases, and 6 bases stayed unmatched. In DNA, the CDR3 is TGCGCCAGCAGCGATGGACTAGCGGGGCTTAATGAGCAGTTCTTC. Translation gives CASSDGLAGLNEQFF.

In regard to this clone: The same CDR3 also results from other DNA sequences found in this sample. The chain couples TRBV5-4 to TRBJ2-7; TRBD1 matches at 9 bases. The CDR3 consists of 14 residues. Trimming cost V 4 bases and J 3 bases; bases outside gene matches: 5. The germline V gene has CDR1 SGHNT and CDR2 YYREEE (reference sequence). Written as DNA, the CDR3 is TGTGCCAGCAGCCGAGACAGGGGGAGCTACGAGCAGTACTTC. Translation gives CASSRDRGSYEQYF.

CDR3 bases: TGTGCCTGGAGTGTATCAGCAGGGTCCTACGAGCAGTACTTC. Its protein product is CAWSVSAGSYEQYF. The chain joins TRBV30 to TRBJ2-7, with TRBD1 as a possible D gene (5 bases). Germline-derived CDR1 and CDR2 are GTSNPN and SVGIG (reference sequence). V gave up 0 bases and J gave up 1 base, with 10 bases separating them. The CDR3 spans 14 residues.

J is TRBJ1-3 and V is TRBV5-8; weak D call: TRBD1 (5 bases). V lost 6 bases and J 0 bases, leaving 10 bases between the germline ends. Germline values: CDR1 SGHTS, CDR2 YDEGEE. The CDR3 is 14 residues long. As DNA, the CDR3 is TGTGCCAGCACACAGGATAGCTCTGGAAACACCATATATTTT. It encodes CASTQDSSGNTIYF.

This chain links TRBV18 with TRBJ2-3; no clear D gene. This CDR3 is 15 amino acids long. V shed 4 bases and J shed 2 bases, with 13 bases lying between them. CDR1 and CDR2 from the germline V gene are KGHSH and LQKENI. The CDR3, as DNA: TGTGCCAGCTCACTAACGTCCACTCACACAGATACGCAGTATTTT. Translating gives CASSLTSTHTDTQYF.

Concerning this clone itself: In the same sample, other DNA sequences code for this CDR3. V is TRBV10-3 and J is TRBJ2-5; no firm D call. This CDR3 is 13 amino acids long. V was cut by 0 bases and J by 4 bases, with 6 bases left in between. Germline CDR1 ENHRY, CDR2 SYGVKD. The CDR3 protein is CAISESAVETQYF. CDR3 coding DNA: TGTGCCATCAGTGAGTCTGCGGTAGAGACCCAGTACTTC.

The rearrangement links TRBV28 to TRBJ2-5; the match to TRBD1 covers 8 bases. The J call may be wrong; the DNA end is better matched by TRBJ2-7. CDR3 length: 15 amino acids. CDR1 is MDHEN and CDR2 is SYDVKM in the germline V gene. The CDR3 DNA follows: TGTGCCAGCACCTCCGTAGGGACAGGAAGGAACGAGCAGTACTTC. This gives the protein CASTSVGTGRNEQYF.

This chain joins TRBV7-2 and TRBJ1-4; 8 bases fit TRBD1. In germline, CDR1 is SGHTA, CDR2 FQGNSA. This CDR3 region has 13 residues. Trimming took 5 bases from V and 7 from J; bases not matched to a gene: 3. The CDR3 DNA sequence: TGTGCCAGCAGCGGACAGGGCGGTGAAAAACTGTTTTTT. Encoded protein: CASSGQGGEKLFF. The full variable domain, rest sourced from reference TRBV7-2 and TRBJ1-4, is GAGVSQSPSNKVTEKGKDVELRCDPISGHTALYWYRQSLGQGLEFLIYFQGNSAPDKSGLPSDRFSAERTGGSVSTLTIQRTQQEDSAVYLCASSGQGGEKLFFGSGTQLSVL.

The gene calls are TRBV28 and TRBJ1-1, with a tentative D call TRBD1 (6 bases). CDR1 MDHEN and CDR2 SYDVKM come from the germline V gene. V was trimmed by 5 bases and J by 1 base, leaving 14 bases between them. The CDR3 extends over 15 amino acids. The CDR3 DNA follows: TGTGCCAGCAGTCCCCCCGGGACACAGAACACTGAAGCTTTCTTT. Encoded protein: CASSPPGTQNTEAFF. Supplemented by reference TRBV28 and TRBJ1-1, the full variable domain reads DVKVTQSSRYLVKRTGEKVFLECVQDMDHENMFWYRQDPGLGLRLIYFSYDVKMKEKGDIPEGYSVSREKKERFSLILESASTNQTSMYLCASSPPGTQNTEAFFGQGTRLTVV.

V and J are TRBV30 and TRBJ2-7; no clear D. Trimming removed 5 bases at V and 7 bases at J, with 18 bases between. Germline values: CDR1 GTSNPN, CDR2 SVGIG (reference sequence). The CDR3 runs to 13 residues. The chain's CDR3 is CAWPTGPLGEQYF. DNA of the CDR3: TGTGCCTGGCCAACCGGGCCCCTCGGAGAGCAGTACTTC.

The chain couples TRBV19 to TRBJ2-4, with D maybe TRBD1 (6 bases). Trimming removed 6 bases at V and 2 bases at J, with 11 bases between. This CDR3 spans 14 amino acids. Per the germline V gene, CDR1 is LNHDA and CDR2 is SQIVND (reference sequence). CDR3 amino acids: CASRSTGTKNIQYF. In DNA form, the CDR3 reads TGTGCCAGTAGATCAACAGGGACCAAAAACATTCAGTACTTC.

V gene TRBV11-2 combines with J gene TRBJ1-4; 7 positions agree with TRBD1. Germline loops: CDR1 SGHAT, CDR2 FQNNGV. The V and J ends lost 5 bases and 5 bases, in that order; junction bases with no gene match: 5. The CDR3 is 14 residues long. CDR3 residues: CASSGDSTNEKLFF. In DNA, the CDR3 is TGTGCCAGCAGCGGGGACAGTACAAATGAAAAACTGTTTTTT. Looking up the rest from reference TRBV11-2 and TRBJ1-4 gives the full variable domain: EAGVAQSPRYKIIEKRQSVAFWCNPISGHATLYWYQQILGQGPKLLIQFQNNGVVDDSQLPKDRFSAERLKGVDSTLKIQPAKLEDSAVYLCASSGDSTNEKLFFGSGTQLSVL.

The genes are TRBV28 and TRBJ2-6; D not certain. Deletions cut 4 bases from V and 0 bases from J, with 4 bases between. Germline V CDR1 and CDR2: MDHEN, SYDVKM. The CDR3 loop spans 14 amino acids. CDR3 protein: CASSSVSGANVLTF. The CDR3 coding sequence is TGTGCCAGCAGTTCGGTCTCTGGGGCCAACGTCCTGACTTTC.

V gene TRBV5-8 combines with J gene TRBJ1-2; TRBD1 aligns across 7 bases. The CDR3 is 14 amino acids. Per germline, CDR1 SGHTS and CDR2 YDEGEE. V was pared by 2 bases and J by 13 bases, with 14 bases of the junction left unmatched. The CDR3 DNA sequence: TGTGCCAGCAGCTTACTCCGGGACAGCCCTTTAGTCACCTTC. Translating it yields CASSLLRDSPLVTF.

The genes are TRBV6-1 and TRBJ2-3, with D possibly TRBD1 on 6 matching bases. Between the trimmed V and J ends, which lost 2 bases and 3 bases, there was a span of 18 bases. Germline-derived CDR1 and CDR2 are MNHNS and SASEGT. The CDR3 runs to 17 residues. CDR3 bases: TGTGCCAGCAGTGAAACCCCCCCAGCGAGGGGGACAGATACGCAGTATTTT. Protein sequence: CASSETPPARGTDTQYF.

The CDR3 DNA is TGTGCCAGCACCAATACAGGGAAAAACACTGAAGCTTTCTTT. It encodes CASTNTGKNTEAFF. The chain couples TRBV6-1 to TRBJ1-1; D is perhaps TRBD1 (6 bases). This CDR3 contains 14 residues. Trimming took off 7 bases at V and 2 bases at J, with 14 bases between the two ends. Germline V CDR1 and CDR2: MNHNS, SASEGT.

This clone came up once. The gene calls are TRBV14 and TRBJ1-2; tentatively, D is TRBD1 (5 bases). V gave up 1 base and J gave up 4 bases, with 16 bases separating them. Germline CDR1 SGHDN, CDR2 FVKESK. The CDR3 totals 16 residues. The CDR3 coding sequence is TGTGCCAGCAGCCAAGGAGTAACCTGGAGGGGCTATGGCTACACCTTC. Translated, it gives CASSQGVTWRGYGYTF.